This TCR beta chain was found in a study of blood T cell repertoires in COVID-19. Study background: PBMCs, B-cell-depleted T cells, or T cells provided the cDNA or gDNA that made up the material.

In the authors' methods: Reference gene primers were amplified, and this amplification served to estimate nucleated cell counts. Measured with immunoSEQ multiplex PCR; TCRdb has only the in-frame clones, and not every one. V, J and clone size are those of that table, while D and trimming were read from the DNA. The sample consists of 100,000 to 150,000 clones, over 80% of them appearing once. The CDR3 is 13 residues long. The V and J ends lost 1 base and 3 bases respectively, with 6 bases between them. The germline CDR1 and CDR2 sequences are GTSNPN and SVGIG (reference sequence). The sequence came from a man in his fifties or sixties with acute or convalescent COVID-19. The sample was peripheral blood. The rearrangement links TRBV30 to TRBJ2-2; D unresolved. CDR3 amino acids: CAWSETDTGELFF. DNA for the CDR3: TGTGCCTGGAGTGAAACGGACACCGGGGAGCTGTTTTTT.